The clone carrying this T cell receptor beta chain was recorded many times. Its antigen is not known. The data originate from a study of blood T cells in healthy people across ages. For the study at large: The template switching approach captured approximately one barcoded beta molecule for every two T cells. General study points: Diversity was estimated from one million T cells, and these estimates were considered underestimates.

Donors each provided 8 to 10 milliliters of peripheral blood. Germline V lookup: CDR1 SGHRS, CDR2 YFSETQ. V gave up 0 bases and J gave up 0 bases; unmatched junction bases: 2. There are 16 residues in the CDR3. The authors ran a second PCR of roughly 6 to 11 cycles using a sample-barcoded 5' primer and a J-beta primer mix. Every cDNA molecule bore a tag from a template-switch adaptor containing 12 random nucleotides. TCRdb re-called the 5' RACE reads through MiXCR, storing one row per CDR3 protein. The sample comprises some 690,000 distinct CDR3 sequences, about 20% of which are singletons, and 20% to 25% rests with the top ten.

The chain combines TRBV5-1 with TRBJ2-3; 9 positions agree with TRBD2. The source is a man between 65 and 85 years old in good health. Material: blood. As DNA, the CDR3 is TGCGCCAGCAGCTTGGGTACTAGCGGGAGCACAGATACGCAGTATTTT. Translating gives CASSLGTSGSTDTQYF.